Listed below are T cell receptor beta chains from one sample, sequenced in a study of blood T cell repertoires in COVID-19. Data came from immunoSEQ multiplex PCR; TCRdb stores just in-frame clones and leaves some out. The sample includes about 49,000 clones, about 90% of them seen just once. The material sequenced was peripheral blood. The receptor set was obtained from a woman older than 75 with COVID-19, enrolled during active disease. Each CDR3 is given with its conserved first and last residue. The order of the fields is CDR3 length, clone size, J gene, V gene, D gene, CDR3 protein, CDR3 DNA. The D gene is left open where the match is weak. Size is stated for part of the rows, as once, few or many counts, or as a class when the clone is expanded.

17	.	TRBJ1-6	TRBV5-6	.	CASSFYLRGSYNSPLHF	TGTGCCAGCAGCTTTTACCTCCGGGGCTCCTATAATTCACCCCTCCACTTT
14	.	TRBJ1-1	TRBV29-1	.	CSVSRKLTNTEAFF	TGCAGCGTTTCTCGCAAACTAACGAACACTGAAGCTTTCTTT
16	.	TRBJ2-5	TRBV5-1	.	CASSLGGANFQETQYF	TGCGCCAGCAGCTTGGGCGGGGCGAATTTCCAGGAGACCCAGTACTTC
13	.	TRBJ1-5	TRBV2	.	CASSTQGNQPQHF	TGTGCCAGCAGTACCCAGGGAAATCAGCCCCAGCATTTT
15	.	TRBJ1-4	TRBV11-1	.	CASSRRGATNEKLFF	TGTGCCAGCAGCCGACGGGGGGCAACTAATGAAAAACTGTTTTTT
16	.	TRBJ1-3	TRBV18	TRBD1	CASSQLDRASGNTIYF	TGTGCCAGCTCACAACTGGACAGGGCTAGTGGAAACACCATATATTTT
16	.	TRBJ1-2	TRBV15	.	CATSRVGGGAGYGYTF	TGTGCCACCAGCAGAGTTGGCGGGGGGGCGGGCTATGGCTACACCTTC
14	.	TRBJ2-5	TRBV28	TRBD2	CASSRLAGVETQYF	TGTGCCAGCAGTCGTCTAGCGGGAGTGGAGACCCAGTACTTC
15	.	TRBJ2-5	TRBV5-1	TRBD2	CASSLGLAGEETQYF	TGCGCCAGCAGCCTTGGACTAGCGGGGGAGGAGACCCAGTACTTC
14	.	TRBJ2-7	TRBV2	TRBD2	CASLTGTSGYEQYF	TGTGCCAGCTTAACCGGGACTAGCGGTTACGAGCAGTACTTC
16	.	TRBJ1-5	TRBV19	TRBD1	CASNDPRTGFNQPQHF	TGTGCCAGTAACGATCCCCGGACAGGGTTTAATCAGCCCCAGCATTTT
15	.	TRBJ2-7	TRBV3-1/TRBV3-2	TRBD1	CASSQGTGGRDEQYF	TGTGCCAGCAGCCAAGGTACAGGGGGTCGTGACGAGCAGTACTTC
15	.	TRBJ1-2	TRBV11-2	.	CASSLNGGINYGYTF	TGTGCCAGCAGCTTAAACGGGGGGATTAACTATGGCTACACCTTC
16	.	TRBJ1-1	TRBV19	.	CASSLPGSPTNTEAFF	TGTGCCAGTAGCTTACCAGGGTCCCCTACGAACACTGAAGCTTTCTTT
16	.	TRBJ1-5	TRBV27	TRBD1	CASSPGDRGFNQPQHF	TGTGCCAGCAGTCCAGGAGACAGGGGTTTCAATCAGCCCCAGCATTTT
11	.	TRBJ1-2	TRBV7-2	.	CASSSRSLYTF	TGTGCCAGCAGCTCCCGGTCCCTCTACACCTTC
13	.	TRBJ1-2	TRBV6-4	.	CASSDFGGYGYTF	TGTGCCAGCAGTGACTTCGGGGGCTATGGCTACACCTTC
15	few	TRBJ2-7	TRBV5-4	.	CASSRGHEASYEQYF	TGTGCCAGCAGCAGGGGCCACGAGGCTTCCTACGAGCAGTACTTC
15	.	TRBJ2-1	TRBV5-1	TRBD2	CASSSGLAGGNEQFF	TGCGCCAGCAGCTCGGGACTAGCGGGGGGCAATGAGCAGTTCTTC
16	.	TRBJ1-3	TRBV28	.	CASSSSQGNPLSTIYF	TGTGCCAGCAGTTCCTCGCAGGGGAACCCCTTAAGCACCATATATTTT
15	.	TRBJ1-1	TRBV3-1/TRBV3-2	TRBD1	CASSRRDSKNTEAFF	TGTGCCAGCAGCCGGAGGGACAGTAAGAACACTGAAGCTTTCTTT
16	.	TRBJ1-4	TRBV15	TRBD1	CATKKTGETTNEKLFF	TGTGCCACCAAAAAGACAGGGGAAACAACTAATGAAAAACTGTTTTTT
16	.	TRBJ1-1	TRBV3-1/TRBV3-2	.	CASSPHLGEGRTEAFF	TGTGCCAGCAGCCCTCACCTGGGGGAGGGACGAACTGAAGCTTTCTTT
15	.	TRBJ2-1	TRBV11-2	TRBD2	CASSLPSGGRYEQFF	TGTGCCAGCAGCTTACCTAGCGGGGGGAGGTATGAGCAGTTCTTC
15	few	TRBJ2-7	TRBV7-2	.	CASSLGDTHSYEQYF	TGTGCCAGCAGCTTAGGTGACACACACTCCTACGAGCAGTACTTC
15	.	TRBJ1-5	TRBV2	.	CASTFGGGNRQPQHF	TGTGCCAGCACCTTTGGTGGAGGGAATCGTCAGCCCCAGCATTTT
16	once	TRBJ2-5	TRBV4-1	TRBD2	CASSQAFTSGVETQYF	TGCGCCAGCAGCCAAGCCTTCACTAGCGGGGTTGAGACCCAGTACTTC
16	.	TRBJ2-3	TRBV2	TRBD1	CASKLDRGHMTDTQYF	TGTGCCAGCAAGCTGGACAGGGGGCATATGACAGATACGCAGTATTTT
16	.	TRBJ2-7	TRBV7-9	.	CASSPLLLAVSYEQYF	TGTGCCAGCAGCCCCCTCCTGTTAGCGGTCTCCTACGAGCAGTACTTC
17	.	TRBJ1-5	TRBV5-1	TRBD1	CASSLEGTGGSNQPQHF	TGCGCCAGCAGCTTGGAGGGGACAGGGGGTAGCAATCAGCCCCAGCATTTT
14	.	TRBJ1-5	TRBV7-9	TRBD1	CASSFTGVNQPQHF	TGTGCCAGCAGCTTTACAGGGGTGAATCAGCCCCAGCATTTT
13	.	TRBJ2-1	TRBV2	.	CANVWDTYNEQFF	TGTGCCAACGTATGGGACACCTACAATGAGCAGTTCTTC
15	.	TRBJ2-7	TRBV5-4	TRBD1	CASSADRGTTYEQYF	TGTGCCAGCAGCGCGGACAGGGGGACCACCTACGAGCAGTACTTC
15	once	TRBJ2-1	TRBV19	TRBD1	CASKDRGQGYDEQFF	TGTGCCAGTAAGGACAGGGGTCAGGGTTACGATGAGCAGTTCTTC
16	few	TRBJ2-5	TRBV7-9	TRBD2	CASSPGSAGGQETQYF	TGTGCCAGCAGTCCGGGGTCAGCGGGGGGACAAGAGACCCAGTACTTC
13	.	TRBJ1-1	TRBV3-1/TRBV3-2	.	CASSRGGRTEAFF	TGTGCCAGCAGCCGGGGAGGCAGGACTGAAGCTTTCTTT
14	.	TRBJ2-2	TRBV14	TRBD2	CASRTSGSTGELFF	TGTGCCAGCAGGACTAGCGGGAGTACCGGGGAGCTGTTTTTT
14	.	TRBJ2-7	TRBV24-1	TRBD2	CATSPTSGSYEQYF	TGTGCCACCAGTCCGACTAGCGGGAGCTACGAGCAGTACTTC
18	.	TRBJ2-7	TRBV27	.	CASSLSSMEGSPSYEQYF	TGTGCCAGCAGTCTATCGTCCATGGAGGGCAGTCCATCCTACGAGCAGTACTTC
14	.	TRBJ1-2	TRBV10-3	TRBD1	CAISRTGTDYGYTF	TGTGCCATCAGTCGGACAGGAACGGACTATGGCTACACCTTC
16	.	TRBJ2-1	TRBV28	TRBD2	CASSLEASGRYNEQFF	TGTGCCAGCAGTTTAGAGGCTAGCGGGAGGTACAATGAGCAGTTCTTC
15	.	TRBJ1-2	TRBV2	.	CASRGIRAGGGGYTF	TGTGCCAGCAGGGGGATCCGGGCAGGAGGCGGTGGCTACACCTTC
14	.	TRBJ2-7	TRBV6-5	TRBD1	CASRGTDRSYEQYF	TGTGCCAGCAGAGGGACAGACCGCTCCTACGAGCAGTACTTC
15	few	TRBJ2-2	TRBV5-1	.	CASSSGQGYTGELFF	TGCGCCAGCAGCTCCGGCCAGGGTTACACCGGGGAGCTGTTTTTT
17	.	TRBJ2-3	TRBV9	TRBD2	CASSPLAGGPRTDTQYF	TGTGCCAGCAGCCCCCTAGCGGGAGGGCCTCGTACAGATACGCAGTATTTT
13	.	TRBJ1-1	TRBV3-1/TRBV3-2	TRBD1	CASSRTGSTEAFF	TGTGCCAGCAGCCGGACAGGGTCCACTGAAGCTTTCTTT
14	.	TRBJ1-1	TRBV5-1	.	CASSYGAGSFEAFF	TGCGCCAGCAGTTACGGCGCGGGGAGTTTTGAAGCTTTCTTT
14	.	TRBJ1-6	TRBV27	TRBD1	CASSRDRANSPLHF	TGTGCCAGCAGTCGGGACAGGGCCAATTCACCCCTCCACTTT
17	.	TRBJ1-1	TRBV7-9	TRBD1	CASSFTGTGGLNTEAFF	TGTGCCAGCAGTTTTACCGGGACAGGGGGCCTGAACACTGAAGCTTTCTTT
15	.	TRBJ2-7	TRBV11-3	.	CASSVGRRAVYEQYF	TGTGCCAGCAGCGTAGGACGGCGGGCGGTCTACGAGCAGTACTTC
15	.	TRBJ2-1	TRBV6-5	TRBD2	CASSSAGGPGNEQFF	TGTGCCAGCAGTTCAGCGGGAGGGCCGGGGAATGAGCAGTTCTTC
16	.	TRBJ2-1	TRBV7-9	TRBD1	CASSSLDRGSYNEQFF	TGTGCCAGCAGCTCGTTAGACAGGGGCTCCTACAATGAGCAGTTCTTC
11	medium-sized	TRBJ2-5	TRBV7-9	.	CASSFVETQYF	TGTGCCAGCAGCTTCGTAGAGACCCAGTACTTC